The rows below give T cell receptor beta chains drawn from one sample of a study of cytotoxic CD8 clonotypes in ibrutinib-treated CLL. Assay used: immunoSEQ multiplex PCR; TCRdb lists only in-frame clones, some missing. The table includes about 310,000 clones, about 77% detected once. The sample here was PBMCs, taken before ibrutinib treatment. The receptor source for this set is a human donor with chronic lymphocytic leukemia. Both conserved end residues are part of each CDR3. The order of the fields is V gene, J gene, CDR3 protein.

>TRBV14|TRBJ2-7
CASSQGLAANEQYF
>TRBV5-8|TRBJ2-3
CASSFKTDTQYF
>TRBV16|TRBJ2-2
CASSPRQVTGELFF
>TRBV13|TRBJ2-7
CASSNRQHLGEQYF
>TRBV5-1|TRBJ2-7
CASSLAPAYEQYF
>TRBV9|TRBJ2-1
CASSASYGRGYNEQFF
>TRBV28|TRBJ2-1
CASSLAGTSDRNEQFF
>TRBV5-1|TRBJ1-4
CASSLVGGGNEKLFF
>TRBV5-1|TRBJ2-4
CASSLVGENERNIQYF
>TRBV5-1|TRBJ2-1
CASSLYLATTYNEQFF
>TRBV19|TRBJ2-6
CASSTYSGQGRSSGANVLTF
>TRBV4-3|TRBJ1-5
CASSQYRVYQPQHF
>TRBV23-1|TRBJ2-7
CASSQSGDRVDYEQYF
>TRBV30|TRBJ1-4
CAWSSGHTTRLANEKLFF
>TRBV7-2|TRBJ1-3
CASSSGQGNTIYF
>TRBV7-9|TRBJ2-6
CASSLAMDSGANVLTF
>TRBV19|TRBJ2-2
CASSILSTTGELFF
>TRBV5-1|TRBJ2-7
CASSLGQGVGYEQYF
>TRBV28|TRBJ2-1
CASSLSLAGNNEQFF
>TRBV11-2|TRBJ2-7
CASSPGTGGLYEQYF
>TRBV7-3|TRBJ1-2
CASSHQGGLGYTF
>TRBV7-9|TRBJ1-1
CASSVKQGEITEAFF
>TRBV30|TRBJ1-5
CAWSVGRGNQPQHF
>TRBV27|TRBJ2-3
CASSTSGSFNTQYF
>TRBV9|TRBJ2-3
CASSSTSGRALTDTQYF
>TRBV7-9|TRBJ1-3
CASSLTADSGNTIYF
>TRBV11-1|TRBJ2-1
CASSLSSSGREKFF
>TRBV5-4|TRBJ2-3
CASSPSRRGTDTQYF
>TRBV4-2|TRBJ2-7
CASSQDDTAGGLEQYF
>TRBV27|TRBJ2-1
CASSLETSGKNEQFF
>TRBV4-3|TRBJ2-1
CASSQEPSGGYHPVNEQFF